The sequence of this T cell receptor beta chain was determined in a study of cytomegalovirus exposure and HLA in healthy donors (dated by TCRdb to 2016 to 2017). For the wider study: An earlier analysis of some 600 of the donors reported under 300 Gb of sequence data and around 120 million unique TCR beta sequences obtained from approximately 180 million T cells. Several DR-DQ haplotypes were handled as single units for association and clustering, since linkage in the cohort was strong. Rather than using new phenotypic data, the later analysis identified candidate immune exposures from TCR beta sequences and from how often those sequences occurred across donors. Typing coverage varied by locus: roughly 620-640 donors for A, B, C, DRB1 and DQB1; under 550 for DQA1; approximately 570 for DPA1; 400 to 480 for DPB1. A later analysis re-analyzed previously published TCR beta repertoires from approximately 670 donors and added high-resolution HLA genotyping to study TCR occurrence patterns. The study aimed to test whether cataloging public T cell receptors could reveal signatures of past pathogen exposure. Both class I and class II loci were covered by HLA typing, at four-digit resolution. Using immunosequencing, the study profiled T cell repertoires from around 670 subjects and related those repertoires to cytomegalovirus serostatus. In addition to the first cohort of several hundred subjects, a separate validation cohort of 120 different subjects was used. Donor age, sex, ethnicity and CMV serostatus were collected together with the repertoire data. All discovery cohort repertoires had been generated on a single sequencing platform. Roughly 300 gigabases of sequencing data and roughly 81 million unique TCR sequences made up an early release that covered approximately 700 HLA-typed donors. A later genetic analysis used genome-wide SNP genotypes for about three fifths of the roughly 700 donors, treating that subset as a discovery cohort. Across about 370 genotyped donors of the cohort, an average of about 220,000 unique TCR beta nucleotide sequences per donor were sequenced, and approximately 17% of those sequences were non-productive. High-throughput TCR immunosequencing, statistical association of individual TCRs with disease status, and machine learning were combined to predict cytomegalovirus infection status. An earlier analysis of 587 of the donors used high-throughput TCR beta sequencing to judge whether each TCR beta V gene segment behaved as functional or pseudogenic. The genetic ancestry cluster associated with self-reported Caucasian donors included over 80% of the roughly 400 genotyped donors. Study-wide findings and limitations: An association between a missense DCLRE1C variant and V-gene and J-gene trimming of TCR beta chains was found in a later genetic analysis and replicated in an independent cohort. CMV serostatus was the only immune exposure information available for the cohort. In a later analysis, HLA-associated TCR beta chains showed more clonal expansion and lower generation probabilities than non-associated chains that were equally common. In a later analysis, several top co-occurrence clusters were reported to appear linked to parvovirus B19, influenza, CMV and Epstein-Barr virus. In the study, around 150 TCR beta chains were listed as associated with cytomegalovirus. Only TCR beta chains were sequenced in this cohort, and the absence of alpha or paired-chain data limited detectable features. When HLA alleles, especially DR and DQ, strongly co-occurred, attributing TCR associations to individual alleles was difficult. Because counts were too low, seventeen rarely observed V segments, including chromosome 9 orphons, were left out of the earlier analysis of 500 to 650 of the donors. Specific HLA alleles were associated with roughly 16,000 TCR beta sequences at a false discovery rate of 0.05 in a later analysis. Compared with the 666-donor mean, donors in an Asian-associated ancestry cluster had fewer N-insertions in productive TCRs, according to a later genetic analysis. According to the authors, the approach could potentially be generalized to other disease states and immunological phenotypes. Most CMV-associated TCR beta chains appeared to be HLA-restricted in a later analysis, and the HLA associations seemed to be driven largely by CMV exposure. Most TCR sequences were seen in very few donors, while some public TCRs were found in many individuals. Some IMGT-functional V segments, including TRBV6-2 and TRBV6-3, could not be distinguished by the 87-base-pair reads and were therefore excluded. A further reported finding was that TCR beta sequences accurately predicted the HLA-A and HLA-B alleles for most subjects in the first cohort. Cytomegalovirus status was reported to be diagnosed by the classifier with high specificity and sensitivity in both the original and validation cohorts. The sequencing pipeline was judged likely to have produced a cluster of highly shared sequence variants as a technical artifact. In a later analysis, the rate of TCR association differed among HLA loci, with DRB1 alleles having the most associated TCRs and HLA-C alleles having the fewest. Linkage disequilibrium might explain the correlated functional status among segregating V segments, but an unknown experimental factor could not be excluded. Three of the identified cytomegalovirus-associated TCR beta chains were confirmed in vitro to be specific for cytomegalovirus antigens. Broadly in line with IMGT annotations, most TCR beta V segments showed up in productive rearrangements about 87% or about 30% of the time in an earlier analysis of around 550 of the donors. Presence/absence analyses assumed roughly uniform sequencing depth across donors, an assumption that may not hold. Because HLA typing was unavailable for some donors at each locus, only the typed subset was used in association tests.

The cohort consisted of 650 to 850 healthy bone marrow donors. Cohort members were all nominally healthy when sampled, although unrecorded immune exposures were likely present. The donor tested CMV seronegative, placing the donor among the 350 to 400 seronegative members of the cohort. A peripheral blood sample was collected from each donor, and TCR beta sequencing was performed on peripheral blood mononuclear cells. The Qiagen DNeasy Blood Extraction Kit was used to extract genomic DNA from the blood cell samples. Spanning cysteine to phenylalanine, the CDR3 consists of 14 amino acids. Only the CDR3 DNA is retained, 42 bases long and in frame from the first base. V gives up 5 bases and J gives up 5 bases, and the segment between their germline ends measures 13 bases. Sequences SEHNR (CDR1) and FQNEAQ (CDR2) are obtained from the germline V gene (reference sequence). Concerning this clone: What this receptor recognizes is not known. No much larger clonotype is one base removed from it; base qualities were not supplied.

Receptor libraries were prepared by the immunoSEQ multiplex PCR assay. For the multiplex PCR, a mixture combining 60 forward primers for TCR Vbeta segments and 13 reverse primers for TCR Jbeta segments was used. A multiplex PCR assay on genomic DNA amplified the CDR3 region of rearranged TCR beta genes. On the Illumina HiSeq System, the amplified TCR beta libraries were sequenced as 87-base-pair reads. As for the original processing: A later analysis tallied around 82 million unique TCR beta chains across the 700 or so repertoires, and about 10 million of those chains were shared by two or more donors. Raw reads were error-corrected and collapsed into unique sequences by a nearest-neighbor algorithm in which closely related sequences were merged to remove PCR and sequencing errors. V, D and J gene segments were assigned by aligning CDR3 sequences to IMGT reference sequences. For a sequence to be retained, at least a six-nucleotide match to both a V gene segment and a J gene segment was required. Rearrangements were called productive when the CDR3 lacked stop codons and stayed in frame with V and J; all others were non-productive. CDR3 was defined according to IMGT convention as the region running from the second conserved V-encoded cysteine to the conserved J-encoded phenylalanine. Sequences without an unambiguous match to a single V gene segment were excluded from the earlier analysis of about 630 of the donors. An earlier analysis of fewer than 750 of the donors classified V segments as functional when productive rearrangements were above 56.7% and as segregating when the standard deviation between donors was above 5%. A statistical classification framework was developed to diagnose cytomegalovirus status using the catalog of TCR beta chain sequences. In a later analysis, V and J genes were assigned by comparing TCR nucleotide sequences against IMGT/GENE-DB human TR gene sequences. Using the TCRdist pipeline, a later analysis assigned CDR3 sequences along with most-parsimonious VDJ recombination scenarios. A later analysis defined each TCR beta chain by its CDR3 amino acid sequence plus V-gene family, and excluded reads lacking a unique V-gene family. In a later analysis, around 650 highly shared, low-generation-probability nucleotide sequences were removed to address suspected cross-contamination and a sequencing artifact. In a later analysis, a clonal expansion index was calculated for each public chain from normalized within-repertoire ranks of inferred template counts. A later analysis computed generation probabilities with a VDJ recombination model fitted to out-of-frame rearrangements, and checked the results against IGoR. In a later analysis, hypergeometric tests were used to score TCR-TCR, TCR-HLA and TCR-CMV co-occurrence, with a repertoire-size bias correction applied to TCR pairs. False discovery rates were estimated in a later analysis by permuting HLA or CMV assignments 20 times. In a later analysis, co-occurring TCRs were grouped with DBSCAN, and TCRdist sequence similarity was added when clustering was performed within HLA-allele-positive subsets. Repertoires with fewer than 30,000 or more than 120,000 public chains, plus five repertoires with anomalous nucleotide sharing, were excluded from co-occurrence clustering. Entries here come from immuneACCESS through TCRdb and include only in-frame sequences with V and J called. Some clones fail to appear in such tables; in the studies checked, an unresolved V gene covers under half of the shortfall, and the cause of the remainder is unknown. Clone size and the V and J calls come from that table; the DNA yielded D and trimming. A total of approximately 170,000 clones appear in this sample, roughly 88% of them only once. The biggest ten clones account for 0.95% to 1.5% of the sample.

The rearranged chain carries TRBV7-9 and TRBJ2-1, with the D gene uncertain. This TCR derives from a boy aged 2-9 years in good health and CMV-seronegative. Sequences were obtained from PBMCs. The DNA is TGTGCCAGCAGCATCCTAACCGAAAACAATGAGCAGTTCTTC. Its product reads: CASSILTENNEQFF.